These 4 T cell receptor beta chains share one sample of origin, sequenced in a study of T cell changes during pregnancy in multiple sclerosis. The data were produced by immunoSEQ multiplex PCR, yet TCRdb's version contains in-frame clones alone and is incomplete. This sample carries about 46,000 clones, about 91% of them seen once, and the ten largest clones take about 3%. The sequencing here drew on CD8+ T cells from peripheral blood mononuclear cells, taken in the second trimester of pregnancy. The receptors originated from a female donor with multiple sclerosis, enrolled in a pregnancy study.

The chain carries TRBV29-1 and TRBJ1-2; tentatively, D is TRBD1 (5 bases). Germline V CDR1 and CDR2: SQVTM, ANQGSEA. This CDR3 spans 11 amino acids. The V and J ends lost 0 bases and 8 bases respectively, with 7 bases between them. In DNA, the CDR3 is TGCAGCGTTGAAGAGGGGGGGGGCTACACCTTC. This translates into CSVEEGGGYTF.

The V gene is TRBV5-6, the J gene TRBJ1-2; 7 positions agree with TRBD1. Germline trimming cut 3 bases from V and 4 bases from J; bases unmatched to any gene: 3. Germline V lookup: CDR1 SGHDT, CDR2 YYEEEE. The CDR3 extends over 13 amino acids. Written as DNA, the CDR3 is TGTGCCAGCAGCTCATGGGACAGCTATGGCTACACCTTC. The encoded protein is CASSSWDSYGYTF. The full variable domain, with the rest looked up from reference TRBV5-6 and TRBJ1-2, is DAGVTQSPTHLIKTRGQQVTLRCSPKSGHDTVSWYQQALGQGPQFIFQYYEEEERQRGNFPDRFSGHQFPNYSSELNVNALLLGDSALYLCASSSWDSYGYTFGSGTRLTVV.

This chain joins TRBV19 and TRBJ2-5; a weak D match, TRBD2 (5 bases). Trimming stripped 5 bases from V and 4 bases from J, with 11 bases between. CDR3 length: 13 amino acids. Germline V gene sequence: CDR1 LNHDA, CDR2 SQIVND (reference sequence). The CDR3 DNA reads TGTGCCAGTAGTTGGTCCGAGGGAGAGACCCAGTACTTC. It is translated as CASSWSEGETQYF.

V is TRBV4-2 and J is TRBJ1-2; 8 nucleotides match TRBD1. The CDR3 sequence is 14 residues long. Germline V gene lookup returns CDR1 LGHNA and CDR2 YNFKEQ. The ends lost 0 bases at V and 5 bases at J; junction bases unmatched: 2. The CDR3, as DNA: TGTGCCAGCAGCCAAGAGCGGACAGGGTATGGCTACACCTTC. Translating it yields CASSQERTGYGYTF.